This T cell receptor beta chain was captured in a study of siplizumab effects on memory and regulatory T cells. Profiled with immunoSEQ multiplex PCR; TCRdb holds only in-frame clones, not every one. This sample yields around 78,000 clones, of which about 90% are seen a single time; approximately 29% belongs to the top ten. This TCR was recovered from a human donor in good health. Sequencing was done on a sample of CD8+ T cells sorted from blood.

CDR3 nucleotides: TGTGCCAGCAGCTTCCACAGCGGGGGGAACACAGATACGCAGTATTTT. Its protein is CASSFHSGGNTDTQYF. V usage is TRBV7-9 and J usage is TRBJ2-3, with 9 bases aligning to TRBD2. This CDR3 is built from 16 residues. J gave up 2 bases and V 3 bases, and 6 bases lay outside the gene matches. The germline gives CDR1 SEHNR, CDR2 FQNEAQ (reference sequence).